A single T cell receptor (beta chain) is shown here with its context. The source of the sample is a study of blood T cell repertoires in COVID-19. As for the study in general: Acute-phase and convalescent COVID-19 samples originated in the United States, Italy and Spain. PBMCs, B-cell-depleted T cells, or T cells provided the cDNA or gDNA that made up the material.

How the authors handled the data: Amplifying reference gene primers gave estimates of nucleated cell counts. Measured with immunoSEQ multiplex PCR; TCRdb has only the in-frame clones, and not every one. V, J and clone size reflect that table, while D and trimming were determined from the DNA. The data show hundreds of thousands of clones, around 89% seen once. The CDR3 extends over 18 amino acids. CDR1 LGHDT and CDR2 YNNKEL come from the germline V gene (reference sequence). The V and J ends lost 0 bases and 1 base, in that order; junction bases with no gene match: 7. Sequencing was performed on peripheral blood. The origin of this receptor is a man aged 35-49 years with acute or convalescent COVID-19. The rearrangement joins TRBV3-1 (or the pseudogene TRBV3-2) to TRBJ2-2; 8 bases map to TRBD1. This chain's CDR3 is CASSQDPTGVENTGELFF. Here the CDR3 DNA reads TGTGCCAGCAGCCAAGACCCGACAGGGGTTGAGAACACCGGGGAGCTGTTTTTT.